A selection of T cell receptor beta chains follows, all from one sample in a study of PD-L1 blockade in urothelial cancer. Sequencing was performed with immunoSEQ multiplex PCR; in TCRdb, only in-frame clones are kept and a portion is missing. The sample lists approximately 90,000 clones; approximately 81% were seen once. The source material was PBMCs, sampled around atezolizumab (anti-PD-L1) treatment. These receptors all stem from a man between 60 and 75 years old with urothelial cancer. CDR3s include the opening cysteine and the closing phenylalanine or tryptophan. Fields, in order: clone size, V gene, J gene, D gene, CDR3 length, CDR3 DNA, CDR3 protein. The D gene is left open where the match is weak. Rows give clone size only sometimes, using once, few, many, or a class for an expanded clone.

>NA|TRBV4-3|TRBJ2-1|TRBD1|15
TGCGCCAGCAGACCGGACAGGGGTTCTTTGGGTGAGCAGTTCTTC
CASRPDRGSLGEQFF
>NA|TRBV28|TRBJ1-5|NA|14
TGTGCCAGCAGTGAAAGGTCATCGGGTCAGCCCCAGCATTTT
CASSERSSGQPQHF
>NA|TRBV5-1|TRBJ2-7|NA|14
TGCGCCAGCAGTTATCCGGGACAAGCCTACGAGCAGTACTTC
CASSYPGQAYEQYF
>few|TRBV5-4|TRBJ2-7|NA|13
TGTGCCAGCAGCTCCGACACCGGCTACGAGCAGTACTTC
CASSSDTGYEQYF
>NA|TRBV30|TRBJ1-1|TRBD1|13
TGTGCCTGGGGGGGGACAGAGGACACTGAAGCTTTCTTT
CAWGGTEDTEAFF
>NA|TRBV7-3|TRBJ2-1|TRBD2|17
TGTGCCAGCAGCTTAACTCGTACTAGCGGGAGGGTAGATGAGCAGTTCTTC
CASSLTRTSGRVDEQFF
>NA|TRBV19|TRBJ2-2|NA|16
TGTGCCAGTACCACCCCTCCAGGGGTAGGCACCGGGGAGCTGTTTTTT
CASTTPPGVGTGELFF
>NA|TRBV5-1|TRBJ2-3|TRBD1|20
TGCGCCAGCAGCTTCCCGTGGCCTCCTAAACAGGGGGCTGGTACAGATACGCAGTATTTT
CASSFPWPPKQGAGTDTQYF
>NA|TRBV9|TRBJ2-1|TRBD2|15
TGTGCCAGCAGCGTAGCACTAGCGGGAGTCTATGAGCAGTTCTTC
CASSVALAGVYEQFF
>NA|TRBV5-1|TRBJ2-5|NA|13
TGCGCCAGCAGCTTAGGGGCTCGAGAGACCCAGTACTTC
CASSLGARETQYF